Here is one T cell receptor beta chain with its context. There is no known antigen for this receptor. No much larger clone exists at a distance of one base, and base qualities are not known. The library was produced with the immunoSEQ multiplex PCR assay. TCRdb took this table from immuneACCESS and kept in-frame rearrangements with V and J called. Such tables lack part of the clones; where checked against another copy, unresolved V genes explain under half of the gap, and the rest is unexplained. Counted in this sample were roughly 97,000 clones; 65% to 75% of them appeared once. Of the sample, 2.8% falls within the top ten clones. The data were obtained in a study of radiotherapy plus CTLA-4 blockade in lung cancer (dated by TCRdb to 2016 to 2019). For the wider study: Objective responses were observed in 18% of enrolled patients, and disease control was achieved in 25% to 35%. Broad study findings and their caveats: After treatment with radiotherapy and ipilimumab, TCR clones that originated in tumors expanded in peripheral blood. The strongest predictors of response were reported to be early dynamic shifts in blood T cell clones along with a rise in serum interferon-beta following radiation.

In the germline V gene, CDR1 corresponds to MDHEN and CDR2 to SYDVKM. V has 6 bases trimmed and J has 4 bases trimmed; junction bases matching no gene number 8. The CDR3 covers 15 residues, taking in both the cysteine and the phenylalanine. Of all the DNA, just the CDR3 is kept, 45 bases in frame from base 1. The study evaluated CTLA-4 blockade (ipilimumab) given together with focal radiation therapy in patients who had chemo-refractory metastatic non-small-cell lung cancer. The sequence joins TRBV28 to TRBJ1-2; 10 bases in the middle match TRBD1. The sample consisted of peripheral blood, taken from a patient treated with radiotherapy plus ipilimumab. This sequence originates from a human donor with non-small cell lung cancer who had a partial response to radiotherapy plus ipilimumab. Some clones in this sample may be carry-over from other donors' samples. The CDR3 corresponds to CASRKTRDRGYGYTF. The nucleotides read TGTGCCAGCAGGAAAACACGGGACAGGGGCTATGGCTACACCTTC.